This T cell receptor beta chain was observed in a study of monozygotic twins with inflammatory bowel disease. TCRdb reanalyzed the 5' RACE reads and collapses them to one entry per CDR3 protein, without DNA. Its listing shows 440,000 or so distinct CDR3 sequences. The CDR3 length is 14 residues. Germline V lookup: CDR1 MDHEN, CDR2 SYDVKM. This chain joins TRBV28 and TRBJ1-5. Sequenced material: blood. The source is a human donor with ulcerative colitis or Crohn's disease, or a healthy co-twin of an affected twin (not recorded which). CDR3 sequence: CASSLFKGTQPQHF.